The 10 T cell receptor beta chains below all came from one sample that was sequenced in a study of beta chain features in type 1 diabetes. General study findings and limits: In all four CD4+ subsets, TCRB CDR3 length was significantly, moderately reduced in type 1 diabetes.

The entirety of the isolated RNA underwent reverse transcription, so expressed TCRB transcripts were sequenced. Profiled with immunoSEQ multiplex PCR; TCRdb holds only in-frame clones, not every one. The table shows a few hundred thousand clones, with around 12% occurring only once. The antigens of these receptors remain unknown. Sequenced sample: naive CD4+ T cells from blood. The source of these receptors is a woman aged 18-29 years with type 1 diabetes.

This clone was detected a few times. The chain links TRBV15 to TRBJ2-5; 10 nucleotides agree with TRBD1. This CDR3 region has 15 residues. V was pared by 1 base and J by 2 bases, with 1 base of the junction left unmatched. Germline lookup yields CDR1 LNHNV and CDR2 YYDKDF (reference sequence). The chain's CDR3 is CATSRGGQGQETQYF. For the CDR3, the DNA is TGTGCCACCAGCAGAGGGGGACAGGGGCAAGAGACCCAGTACTTC.

This clone came up a few times. V usage is TRBV29-1 and J usage is TRBJ2-1, with 7 bases aligning to TRBD2. This CDR3 contains 12 residues. CDR1 SQVTM and CDR2 ANQGSEA come from the germline V gene. The junction had 3 bases not matched to a gene; V was cut back by 4 bases and J by 6 bases. The CDR3 DNA sequence: TGCAGCGTTGGTCGCGGGGGCAATGAGCAGTTCTTC. It specifies CSVGRGGNEQFF.

The chain couples TRBV9 to TRBJ2-7, with D tentatively TRBD2 (5 bases). V was pared by 1 base and J by 12 bases, with 20 bases between. The CDR3 extends over 14 amino acids. Germline assignment: CDR1 SGDLS and CDR2 YYNGEE. The CDR3 bases are TGTGCCAGCAGCGTAACCCCCCGGAGGACGGATTTGTACTTC. Translating gives CASSVTPRRTDLYF.

This chain links TRBV7-9 with TRBJ2-3; no clear D gene. Trimming took off 1 base at V and 6 bases at J, with 8 bases between the two ends. CDR1 and CDR2 from the germline V gene are SEHNR and FQNEAQ (reference sequence). The length of the CDR3 is 13 residues. As DNA, the CDR3 is TGTGCCAGCAGCTTAGGACTTCCCGATACGCAGTATTTT. As protein: CASSLGLPDTQYF.

This clone appeared a few times. The CDR3 nucleotides are TGTGCCAGCAGTGAACGGGACAGGGGTACAGATACGCAGTATTTT. Translating it yields CASSERDRGTDTQYF. The chain carries TRBV27 and TRBJ2-3; 10 bases map to TRBD1. The CDR3 is 15 residues long. Germline V gene lookup returns CDR1 MNHEY and CDR2 SMNVEV (reference sequence). J lost 3 bases, V lost 5 bases, and 5 bases had no gene match.

This clone came up a few times. The J gene is TRBJ1-2, the V gene TRBV7-9; 7 bases are a match to TRBD1. The trim removed 2 bases at V and 4 bases at J, leaving 4 bases unmatched. The CDR3 is 14 amino acids. Germline V lookup: CDR1 SEHNR, CDR2 FQNEAQ (reference sequence). The CDR3 loop is CASSLLQGLYGYTF. The CDR3 bases are TGTGCCAGCAGCTTACTACAGGGGCTCTATGGCTACACCTTC.

This clone was seen only a few times. This chain links TRBV27 with TRBJ2-5; 9 positions match TRBD2. This CDR3 contains 13 residues. CDR1 and CDR2 from the germline V gene are MNHEY and SMNVEV (reference sequence). V lost 8 bases to trimming and J lost 5 bases; unmatched junction nucleotides: 6. CDR3 DNA sequence: TGTGCCAGCGCCGGGACTAGCTCTGAGACCCAGTACTTC. Protein: CASAGTSSETQYF.

The rearrangement uses TRBV29-1 and TRBJ1-1; 8 positions agree with TRBD1. Germline V lookup: CDR1 SQVTM, CDR2 ANQGSEA. The CDR3 is 13 residues long. The J segment lost 5 bases and the V segment lost 4 bases, leaving 6 bases of the junction unmatched. DNA for the CDR3: TGCAGCGTTGTTGGGACAGGAGGGACTGAAGCTTTCTTT. This gives the protein CSVVGTGGTEAFF.

Turning to this clone: Other DNA sequences in the same sample also yield this CDR3. The V gene is TRBV29-1, the J gene TRBJ2-2; D possibly corresponds to TRBD1 (5 bases). This CDR3 has 13 amino acids. Germline CDR1 reads SQVTM; CDR2 reads ANQGSEA. V was pared by 6 bases and J by 5 bases, with 13 bases between. The CDR3 reads CSVGRGGTGELFF. In DNA, the CDR3 is TGCAGCGTCGGAAGGGGTGGGACCGGGGAGCTGTTTTTT.

This clone was recorded a few times. The chain employs TRBV12-5 and TRBJ2-3; 7 bases agree with TRBD2. Germline CDR1 and CDR2: LGHNT and FRNRAP. The CDR3 is 15 residues long. V lost 3 bases, J lost 0 bases, and 3 bases stayed unmatched. The CDR3 sequence: CASGLWGGSTDTQYF. CDR3 coding DNA: TGTGCTAGTGGTTTATGGGGGGGAAGCACAGATACGCAGTATTTT. Drawing the rest from reference TRBV12-5 and TRBJ2-3, the complete variable domain is DARVTQTPRHKVTEMGQEVTMRCQPILGHNTVFWYRQTMMQGLELLAYFRNRAPLDDSGMPKDRFSAEMPDATLATLKIQPSEPRDSAVYFCASGLWGGSTDTQYFGPGTRLTVL.